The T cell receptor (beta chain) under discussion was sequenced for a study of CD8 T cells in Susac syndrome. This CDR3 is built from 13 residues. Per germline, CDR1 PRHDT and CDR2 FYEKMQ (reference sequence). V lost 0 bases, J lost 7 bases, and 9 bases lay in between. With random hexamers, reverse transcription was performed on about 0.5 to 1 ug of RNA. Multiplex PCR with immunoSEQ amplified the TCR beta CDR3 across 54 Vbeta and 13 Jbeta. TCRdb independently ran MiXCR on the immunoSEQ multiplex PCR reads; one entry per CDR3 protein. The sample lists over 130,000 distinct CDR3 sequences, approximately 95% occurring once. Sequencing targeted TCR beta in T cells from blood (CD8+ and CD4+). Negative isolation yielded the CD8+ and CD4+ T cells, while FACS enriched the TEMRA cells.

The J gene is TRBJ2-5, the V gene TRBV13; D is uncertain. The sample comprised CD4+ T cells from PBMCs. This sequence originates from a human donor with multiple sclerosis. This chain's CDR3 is CASSLGSGGTQYF. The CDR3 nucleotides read TGTGCCAGCAGCTTAGGTTCGGGCGGGACCCAGTACTTC.